The present T cell receptor beta chain was sequenced within a study of T cell repertoires in cytomegalovirus infection. Study as a whole: Based on public TCR beta signatures, there were indications of CMV infection and of a matching HLA type. Regarding the study as a whole: HLA-C-restricted CMV clonotypes gave the most frequent clonotype in two of eight donors. Based on cumulative public TCR beta family frequency, carriers of CMV plus the relevant HLA were identified.

The V end lost 0 bases, the J end lost 0 bases, and 8 bases lay between the germline ends. The CDR3 consists of 15 residues. Germline V gene sequence: CDR1 MNHEY, CDR2 SVGAGI. TCRdb used MiXCR to reprocess the reads, holding one entry per CDR3 protein. Among about 460,000 distinct CDR3 sequences listed, about 11% were seen once. As concerns this clonotype: Its matching antigen is unknown.

The chain combines TRBV6-5 with TRBJ1-2; unclear D gene. Material for sequencing was PBMCs. This receptor was taken from a human donor in good health (CMV status not recorded). Some clones in this sample may be carry-over from other donors' samples. This chain's CDR3 is CASSYSTLTNYGYTF. CDR3 nucleotide sequence: TGTGCCAGCAGTTACTCGACGCTGACTAACTATGGCTACACCTTC.